This T cell receptor beta chain is from a study of blood T cell repertoires in COVID-19. Study in general: Acute and convalescent COVID-19 samples came from the United States, Italy and Spain. T cells, B-cell-depleted T cells, or PBMCs supplied cDNA or gDNA.

Measured with immunoSEQ multiplex PCR; TCRdb has only the in-frame clones, and not every one. The profile shows roughly 400,000 clones, about nine tenths of them singletons. The CDR3 runs to 13 residues. Germline V gene sequence: CDR1 GTSNPN, CDR2 SVGIG (reference sequence). The V end lost 2 bases, the J end lost 8 bases, and 15 bases lay between the germline ends. The sample taken for sequencing was PBMCs or T cells enriched from blood (not recorded which). The source is a man between 18 and 29 years old who had recovered from COVID-19. J is TRBJ1-2 and V is TRBV30; D gene ambiguous. CDR3 DNA sequence: TGTGCCTGGAGTAAAGCGGGATTTGCGGGCTACACCTTC. Translation gives CAWSKAGFAGYTF.